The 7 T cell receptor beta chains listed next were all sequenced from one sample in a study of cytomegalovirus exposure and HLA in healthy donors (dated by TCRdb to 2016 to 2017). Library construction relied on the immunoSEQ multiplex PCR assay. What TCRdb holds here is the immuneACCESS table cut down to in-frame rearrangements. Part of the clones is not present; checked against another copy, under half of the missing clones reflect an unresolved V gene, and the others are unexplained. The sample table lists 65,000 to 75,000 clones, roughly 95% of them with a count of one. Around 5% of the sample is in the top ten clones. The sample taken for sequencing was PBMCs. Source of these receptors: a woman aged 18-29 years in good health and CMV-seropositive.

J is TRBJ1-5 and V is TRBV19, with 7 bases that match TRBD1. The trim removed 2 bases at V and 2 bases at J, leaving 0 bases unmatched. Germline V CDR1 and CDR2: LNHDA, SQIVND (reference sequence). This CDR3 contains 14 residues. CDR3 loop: CASSIQGGNQPQHF. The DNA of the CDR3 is TGTGCCAGTAGTATACAGGGGGGCAATCAGCCCCAGCATTTT.

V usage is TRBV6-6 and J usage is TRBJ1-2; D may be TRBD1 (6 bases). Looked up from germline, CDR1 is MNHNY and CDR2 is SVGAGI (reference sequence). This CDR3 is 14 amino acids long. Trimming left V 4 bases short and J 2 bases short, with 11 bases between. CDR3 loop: CASSSSGANYGYTF. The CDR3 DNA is TGTGCCAGCAGTTCGTCAGGGGCCAACTATGGCTACACCTTC.

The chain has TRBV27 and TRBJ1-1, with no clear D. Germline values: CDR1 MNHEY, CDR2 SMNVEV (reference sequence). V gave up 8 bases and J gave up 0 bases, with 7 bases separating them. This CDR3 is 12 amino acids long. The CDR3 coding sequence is TGTGCCAGCCCTCCTCTGAACACTGAAGCTTTCTTT. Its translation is CASPPLNTEAFF.

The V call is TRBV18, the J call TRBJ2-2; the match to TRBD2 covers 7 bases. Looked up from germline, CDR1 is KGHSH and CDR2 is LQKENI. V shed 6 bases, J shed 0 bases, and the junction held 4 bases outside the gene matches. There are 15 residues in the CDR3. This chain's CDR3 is CASSPGGANTGELFF. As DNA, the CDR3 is TGTGCCAGCTCCCCGGGGGGAGCGAACACCGGGGAGCTGTTTTTT. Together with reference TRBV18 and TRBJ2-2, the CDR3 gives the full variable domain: NAGVMQNPRHLVRRRGQEARLRCSPMKGHSHVYWYRQLPEEGLKFMVYLQKENIIDESGMPKERFSAEFPKEGPSILRIQQVVRGDSAAYFCASSPGGANTGELFFGEGSRLTVL.

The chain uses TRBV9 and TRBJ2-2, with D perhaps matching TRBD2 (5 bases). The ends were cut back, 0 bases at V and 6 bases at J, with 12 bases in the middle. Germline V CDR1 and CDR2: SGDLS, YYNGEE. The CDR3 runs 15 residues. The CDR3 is CASSVEVGVPGELFF. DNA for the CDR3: TGTGCCAGCAGCGTAGAGGTGGGAGTACCCGGGGAGCTGTTTTTT. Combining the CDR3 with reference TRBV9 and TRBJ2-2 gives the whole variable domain DSGVTQTPKHLITATGQRVTLRCSPRSGDLSVYWYQQSLDQGLQFLIQYYNGEERAKGNILERFSAQQFPDLHSELNLSSLELGDSALYFCASSVEVGVPGELFFGEGSRLTVL.

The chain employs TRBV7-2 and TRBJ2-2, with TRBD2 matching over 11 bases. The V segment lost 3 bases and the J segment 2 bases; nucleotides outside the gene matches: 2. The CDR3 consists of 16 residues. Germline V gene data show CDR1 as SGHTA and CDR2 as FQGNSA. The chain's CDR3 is CASSFSGRANTGELFF. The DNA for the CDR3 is TGTGCCAGCAGCTTTAGCGGGAGGGCCAACACCGGGGAGCTGTTTTTT. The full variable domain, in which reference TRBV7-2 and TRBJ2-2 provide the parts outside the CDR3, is GAGVSQSPSNKVTEKGKDVELRCDPISGHTALYWYRQSLGQGLEFLIYFQGNSAPDKSGLPSDRFSAERTGGSVSTLTIQRTQQEDSAVYLCASSFSGRANTGELFFGEGSRLTVL.

The CDR3 nucleotides read TGTGCCAGCTCACCACCCCTGAACAGGGGACACACGCAGTATTTT. As protein: CASSPPLNRGHTQYF. This chain joins TRBV18 and TRBJ2-3; 7 nucleotides match TRBD1. The CDR3 is 15 residues long. Germline V lookup: CDR1 KGHSH, CDR2 LQKENI. The V segment lost 0 bases and the J segment 9 bases; nucleotides outside the gene matches: 9.